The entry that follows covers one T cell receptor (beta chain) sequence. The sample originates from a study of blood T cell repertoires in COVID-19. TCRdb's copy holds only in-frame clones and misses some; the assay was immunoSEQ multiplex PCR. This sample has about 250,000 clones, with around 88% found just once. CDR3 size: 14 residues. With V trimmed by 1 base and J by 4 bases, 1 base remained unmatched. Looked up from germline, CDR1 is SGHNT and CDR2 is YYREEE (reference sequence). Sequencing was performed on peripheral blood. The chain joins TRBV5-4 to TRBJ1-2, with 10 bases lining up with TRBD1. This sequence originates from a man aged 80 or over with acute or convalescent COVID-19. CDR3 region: CASSLRTGGYGYTF. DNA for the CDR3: TGTGCCAGCAGCTTGAGGACAGGGGGCTATGGCTACACCTTC.